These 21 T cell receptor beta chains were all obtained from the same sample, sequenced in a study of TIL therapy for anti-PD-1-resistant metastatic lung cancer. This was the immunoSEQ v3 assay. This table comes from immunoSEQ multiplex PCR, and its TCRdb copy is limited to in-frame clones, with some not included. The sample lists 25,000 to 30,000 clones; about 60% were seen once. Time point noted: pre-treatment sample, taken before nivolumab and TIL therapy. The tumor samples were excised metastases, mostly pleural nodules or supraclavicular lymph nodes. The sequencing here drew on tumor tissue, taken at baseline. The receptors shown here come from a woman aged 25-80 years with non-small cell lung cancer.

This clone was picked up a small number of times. The DNA of the CDR3 is TGTGCCAGCAGTGAAGCCCCCGGGGGGGGGCAGGAGACCCAGTACTTC. Its protein is CASSEAPGGGQETQYF. The chain joins TRBV2 to TRBJ2-5; 8 nucleotides agree with TRBD2. Germline CDR1 and CDR2: SNHLY and FYNNEI. The CDR3 contains 16 residues. The ends lost 0 bases at V and 5 bases at J; junction bases unmatched: 8.

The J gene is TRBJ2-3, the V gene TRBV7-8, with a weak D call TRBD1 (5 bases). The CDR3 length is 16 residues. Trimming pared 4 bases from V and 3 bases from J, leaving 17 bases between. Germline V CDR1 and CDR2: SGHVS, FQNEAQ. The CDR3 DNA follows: TGTGCCAGCAGCTCCCAGTTTACATCAGGGACAGATACGCAGTATTTT. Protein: CASSSQFTSGTDTQYF.

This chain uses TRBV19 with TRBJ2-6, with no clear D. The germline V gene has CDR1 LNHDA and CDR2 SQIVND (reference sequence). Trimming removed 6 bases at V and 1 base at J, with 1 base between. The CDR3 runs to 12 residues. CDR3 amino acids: CASRSGANVLTF. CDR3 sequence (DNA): TGTGCCAGTAGATCTGGGGCCAACGTCCTGACTTTC.

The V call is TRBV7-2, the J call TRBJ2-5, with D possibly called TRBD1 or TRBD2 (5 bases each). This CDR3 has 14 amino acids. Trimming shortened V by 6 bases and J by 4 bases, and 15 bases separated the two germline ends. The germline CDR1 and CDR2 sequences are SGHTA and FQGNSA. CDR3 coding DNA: TGTGCCAGCAGGCTAGGGACCAAGGGAGAGACCCAGTACTTC. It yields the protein CASRLGTKGETQYF.

CDR3 bases: TGTGCCAGCAAGTACGACAGCCAAGAGACCCAGTACTTC. Amino acid sequence: CASKYDSQETQYF. This chain connects TRBV6-5 to TRBJ2-5; perhaps TRBD1 as D (5 bases). Per the germline V gene, CDR1 is MNHEY and CDR2 is SVGAGI. Trimming shortened V by 7 bases and J by 1 base, and 10 bases separated the two germline ends. This CDR3 contains 13 residues.

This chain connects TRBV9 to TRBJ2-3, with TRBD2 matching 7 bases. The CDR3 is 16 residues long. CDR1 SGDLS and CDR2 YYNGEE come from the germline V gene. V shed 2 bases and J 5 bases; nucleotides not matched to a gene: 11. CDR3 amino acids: CASSVNLAEAGDTQYF. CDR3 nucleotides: TGTGCCAGCAGCGTTAACCTAGCGGAGGCGGGAGATACGCAGTATTTT.

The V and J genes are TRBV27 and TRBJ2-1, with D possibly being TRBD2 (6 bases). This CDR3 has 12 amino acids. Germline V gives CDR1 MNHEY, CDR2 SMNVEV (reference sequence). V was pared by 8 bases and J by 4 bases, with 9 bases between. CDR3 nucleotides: TGTGCCAGCCGTAGCGGATACAATGAGCAGTTCTTC. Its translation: CASRSGYNEQFF.

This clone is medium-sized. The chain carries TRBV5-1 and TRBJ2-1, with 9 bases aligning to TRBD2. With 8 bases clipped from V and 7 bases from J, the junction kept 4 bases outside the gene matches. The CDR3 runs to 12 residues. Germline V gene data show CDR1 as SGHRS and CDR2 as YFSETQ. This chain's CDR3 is CASSTSGNEQFF. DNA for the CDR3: TGCGCCAGTTCTACTAGCGGGAATGAGCAGTTCTTC. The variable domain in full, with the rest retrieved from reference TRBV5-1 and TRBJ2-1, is KAGVTQTPRYLIKTRGQQVTLSCSPISGHRSVSWYQQTPGQGLQFLFEYFSETQRNKGNFPGRFSGRQFSNSRSEMNVSTLELGDSALYLCASSTSGNEQFFGPGTRLTVL.

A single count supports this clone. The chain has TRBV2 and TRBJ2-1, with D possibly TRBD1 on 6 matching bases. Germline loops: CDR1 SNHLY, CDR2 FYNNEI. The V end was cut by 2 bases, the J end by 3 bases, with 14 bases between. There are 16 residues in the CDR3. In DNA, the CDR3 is TGTGCCAGCAGTGAAAGTGCAGGGGCGGTCTACAATGAGCAGTTCTTC. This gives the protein CASSESAGAVYNEQFF.

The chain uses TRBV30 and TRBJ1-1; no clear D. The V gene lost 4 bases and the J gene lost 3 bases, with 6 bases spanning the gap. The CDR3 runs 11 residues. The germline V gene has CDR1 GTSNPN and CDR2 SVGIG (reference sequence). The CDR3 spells CAWIWDTEAFF. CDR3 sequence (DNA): TGTGCCTGGATTTGGGACACTGAAGCTTTCTTT. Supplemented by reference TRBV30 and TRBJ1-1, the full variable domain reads SQTIHQWPATLVQPVGSPLSLECTVEGTSNPNLYWYRQAAGRGLQLLFYSVGIGQISSEVPQNLSASRPQDRQFILSSKKLLLSDSGFYLCAWIWDTEAFFGQGTRLTVV.

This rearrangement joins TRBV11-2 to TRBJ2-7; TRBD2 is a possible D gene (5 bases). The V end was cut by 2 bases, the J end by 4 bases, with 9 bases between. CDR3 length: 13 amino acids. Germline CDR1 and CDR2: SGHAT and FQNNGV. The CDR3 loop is CASSLSGRYEQYF. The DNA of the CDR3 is TGTGCCAGCAGCTTAAGCGGCCGGTACGAGCAGTACTTC.

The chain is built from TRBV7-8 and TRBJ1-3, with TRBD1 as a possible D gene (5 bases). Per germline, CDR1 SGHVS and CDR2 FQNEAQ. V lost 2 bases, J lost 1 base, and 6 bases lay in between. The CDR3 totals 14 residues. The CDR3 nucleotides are TGTGCCAGCAGCTTAAGGGGATCTGGAAACACCATATATTTT. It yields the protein CASSLRGSGNTIYF.

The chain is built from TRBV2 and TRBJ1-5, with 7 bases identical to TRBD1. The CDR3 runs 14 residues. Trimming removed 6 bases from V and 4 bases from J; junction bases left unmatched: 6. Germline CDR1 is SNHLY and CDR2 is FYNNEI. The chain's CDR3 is CASSVGQTNQPQHF. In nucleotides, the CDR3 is TGTGCCAGCAGCGTGGGACAGACAAATCAGCCCCAGCATTTT.

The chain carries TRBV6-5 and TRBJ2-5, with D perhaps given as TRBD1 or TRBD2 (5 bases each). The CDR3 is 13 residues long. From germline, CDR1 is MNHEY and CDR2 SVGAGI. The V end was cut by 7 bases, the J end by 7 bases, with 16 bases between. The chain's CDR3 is CASNDPGAGTQYF. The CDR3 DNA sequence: TGTGCCAGCAATGACCCCGGGGCGGGGACCCAGTACTTC.

CDR3 DNA: TGTGCCAGCAGTTCCGGGACAGGGAGTTTCTACGAGCAGTACTTC. The encoded protein is CASSSGTGSFYEQYF. The chain is built from TRBV5-6 and TRBJ2-7; TRBD1 matches 9 bases. Trimming removed 5 bases from V and 3 bases from J; junction bases left unmatched: 9. The CDR3 spans 15 residues. Germline V gives CDR1 SGHDT, CDR2 YYEEEE.

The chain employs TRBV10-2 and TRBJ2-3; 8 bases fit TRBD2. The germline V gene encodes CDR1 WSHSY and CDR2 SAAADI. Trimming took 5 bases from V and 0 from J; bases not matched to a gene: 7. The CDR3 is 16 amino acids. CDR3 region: CASSKLAEISTDTQYF. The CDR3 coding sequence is TGCGCCAGCAGTAAACTAGCGGAGATTAGCACAGATACGCAGTATTTT.

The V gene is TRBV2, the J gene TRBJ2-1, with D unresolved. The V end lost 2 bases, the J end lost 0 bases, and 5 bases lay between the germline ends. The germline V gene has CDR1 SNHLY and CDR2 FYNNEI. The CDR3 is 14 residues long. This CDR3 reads CASSELDSYNEQFF. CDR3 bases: TGTGCCAGCAGTGAACTGGACTCCTACAATGAGCAGTTCTTC.

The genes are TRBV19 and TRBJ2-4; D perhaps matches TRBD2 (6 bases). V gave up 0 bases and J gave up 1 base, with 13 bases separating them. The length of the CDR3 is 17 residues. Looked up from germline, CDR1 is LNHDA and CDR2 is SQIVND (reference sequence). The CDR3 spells CASSIEYRAGAKNIQYF. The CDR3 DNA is TGTGCCAGTAGTATAGAATATAGGGCGGGGGCCAAAAACATTCAGTACTTC.

The CDR3 DNA reads as TGTGCCAGTAGTATCGATGATACGCAGTATTTT. Translation gives CASSIDDTQYF. This sequence joins TRBV19 and TRBJ2-3; unclear D gene. CDR3 length: 11 amino acids. Germline CDR1 is LNHDA and CDR2 is SQIVND (reference sequence). The ends were cut back, 3 bases at V and 6 bases at J, with 4 bases in the middle.

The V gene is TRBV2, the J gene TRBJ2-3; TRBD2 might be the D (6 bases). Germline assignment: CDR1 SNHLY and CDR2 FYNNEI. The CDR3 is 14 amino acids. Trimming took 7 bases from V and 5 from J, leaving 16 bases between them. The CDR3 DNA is TGTGCCAGCAAGTTCAGGACTACTCGAGATACGCAGTATTTT. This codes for CASKFRTTRDTQYF.

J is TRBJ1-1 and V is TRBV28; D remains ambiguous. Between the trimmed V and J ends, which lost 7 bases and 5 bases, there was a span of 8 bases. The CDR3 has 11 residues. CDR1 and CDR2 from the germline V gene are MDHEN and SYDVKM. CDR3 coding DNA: TGTGCCAGCATGGGGATAACTGAAGCTTTCTTT. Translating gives CASMGITEAFF.